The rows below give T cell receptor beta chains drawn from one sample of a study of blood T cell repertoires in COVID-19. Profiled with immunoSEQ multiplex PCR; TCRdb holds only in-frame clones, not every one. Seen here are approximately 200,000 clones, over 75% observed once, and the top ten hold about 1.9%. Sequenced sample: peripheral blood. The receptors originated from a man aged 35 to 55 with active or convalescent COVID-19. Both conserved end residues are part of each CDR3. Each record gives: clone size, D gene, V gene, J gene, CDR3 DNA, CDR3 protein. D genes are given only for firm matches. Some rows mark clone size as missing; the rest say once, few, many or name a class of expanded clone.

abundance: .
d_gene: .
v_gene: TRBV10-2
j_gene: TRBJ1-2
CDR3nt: TGCGCCAGCAGTGAGGAGCGACGGAAGGTTGGCTACACCTTC
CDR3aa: CASSEERRKVGYTF

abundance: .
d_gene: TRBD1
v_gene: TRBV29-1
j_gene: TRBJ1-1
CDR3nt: TGCAGCGTTGACGAGGGGGCGAACACTGAAGCTTTCTTT
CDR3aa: CSVDEGANTEAFF

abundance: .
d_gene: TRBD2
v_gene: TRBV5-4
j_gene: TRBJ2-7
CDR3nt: TGTGCCAGCAGCCCGACTAGCGGGGGGCCCCCACGTTACGAGCAGTACTTC
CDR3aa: CASSPTSGGPPRYEQYF

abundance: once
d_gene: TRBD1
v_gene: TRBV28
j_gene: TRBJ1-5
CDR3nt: TGTGCCAGCAGTTTACCTGGGACAGGGAATCAGCCCCAGCATTTT
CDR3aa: CASSLPGTGNQPQHF

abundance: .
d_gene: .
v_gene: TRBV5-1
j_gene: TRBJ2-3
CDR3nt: TGCGCCAGCAGCTTGTTCCAGGGGCGCACAGATACGCAGTATTTT
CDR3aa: CASSLFQGRTDTQYF

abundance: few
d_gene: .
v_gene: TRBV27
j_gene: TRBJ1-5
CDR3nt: TGTGCCAGCAGTTTCAAGGGGAATCAGCCCCAGCATTTT
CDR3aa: CASSFKGNQPQHF

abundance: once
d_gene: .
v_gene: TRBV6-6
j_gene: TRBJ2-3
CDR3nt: TGTGCCAGCAGTTACGGGGGCGATAGCACAGATACGCAGTATTTT
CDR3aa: CASSYGGDSTDTQYF

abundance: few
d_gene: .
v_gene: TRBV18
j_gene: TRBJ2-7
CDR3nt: TGTGCCAGCTCACCACCGGAGGGACTTAAGCGGGTAATCTCCTACGAGCAGTACTTC
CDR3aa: CASSPPEGLKRVISYEQYF

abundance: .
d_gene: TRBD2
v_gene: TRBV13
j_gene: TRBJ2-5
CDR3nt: TGTGCCAGCAGCTTAAGCGGGGGGGCCCTGGAGACCCAGTACTTC
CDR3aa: CASSLSGGALETQYF

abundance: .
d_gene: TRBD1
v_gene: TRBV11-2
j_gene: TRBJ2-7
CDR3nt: TGTGCCAGCAGCTTAGATCCGGGACAGATCTACGAGCAGTACTTC
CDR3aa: CASSLDPGQIYEQYF

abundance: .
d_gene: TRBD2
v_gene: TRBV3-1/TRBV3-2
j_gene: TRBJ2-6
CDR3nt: TGTGCCAGCAGCCAAGTCGGGCTAGCGGGAGGCCTTGGGGCCAACGTCCTGACTTTC
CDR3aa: CASSQVGLAGGLGANVLTF

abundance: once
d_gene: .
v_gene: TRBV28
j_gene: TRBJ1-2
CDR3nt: TGTGCCAGCAGCAGGGGTGATGGCTACACCTTC
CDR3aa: CASSRGDGYTF

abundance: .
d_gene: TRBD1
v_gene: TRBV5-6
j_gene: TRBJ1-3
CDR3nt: TGTGCCAGCAGCTTCAGGGGGAGGTCTGGAAACACCATATATTTT
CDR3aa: CASSFRGRSGNTIYF

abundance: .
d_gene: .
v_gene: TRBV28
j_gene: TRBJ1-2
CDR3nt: TGTGCCAGCAGTTTTTTCAGGGGACGAGGCGGCTACACCTTC
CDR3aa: CASSFFRGRGGYTF

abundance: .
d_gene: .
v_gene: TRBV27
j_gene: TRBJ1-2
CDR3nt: TGTGCCAGCAGTTCATGGGACTCCAGCTATGGCTACACCTTC
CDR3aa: CASSSWDSSYGYTF

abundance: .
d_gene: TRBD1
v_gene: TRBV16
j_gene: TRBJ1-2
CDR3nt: TGTGCCAGCAGCCAATCACGGGACAGGGTGGGCTACACCTTC
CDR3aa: CASSQSRDRVGYTF

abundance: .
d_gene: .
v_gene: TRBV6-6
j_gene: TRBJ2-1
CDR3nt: TGTGCCAGCAGCCCTCAAGGGGGGGCCCATGAGCAGTTCTTC
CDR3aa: CASSPQGGAHEQFF

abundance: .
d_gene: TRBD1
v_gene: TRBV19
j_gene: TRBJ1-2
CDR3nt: TGTGCCAGTAGTATCTCCGGGACAGGGTATGGCTACACCTTC
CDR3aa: CASSISGTGYGYTF

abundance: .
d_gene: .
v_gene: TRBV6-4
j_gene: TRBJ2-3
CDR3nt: TGTGCCAGCATCTCGCAGTATTTT
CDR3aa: CASISQYF

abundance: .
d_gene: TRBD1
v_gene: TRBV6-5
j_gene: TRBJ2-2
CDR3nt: TGTGCCAGCATCCGGGACAGGGATAGCGGGGAGCTGTTTTTT
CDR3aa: CASIRDRDSGELFF

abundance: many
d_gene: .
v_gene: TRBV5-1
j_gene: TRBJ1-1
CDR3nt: TGCGCCAGCAGCTTCCCGGGTCGAGAAGCTTTCTTT
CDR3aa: CASSFPGREAFF

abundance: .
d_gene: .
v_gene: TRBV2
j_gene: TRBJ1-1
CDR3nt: TGTGCCAGCAGTGAGTTGGAGGCTGGGCACACTGAAGCTTTCTTT
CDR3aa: CASSELEAGHTEAFF

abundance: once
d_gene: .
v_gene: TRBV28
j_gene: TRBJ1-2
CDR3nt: TGTGCCAGCAGTTTAGTACCCCACCAGGGCTACACCTTC
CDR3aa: CASSLVPHQGYTF

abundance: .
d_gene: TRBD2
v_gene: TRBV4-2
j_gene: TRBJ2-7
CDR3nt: TGTGCCAGCAGCCAAGCTGCGGGGGGGGTCCTCTACGAGCAGTACTTC
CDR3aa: CASSQAAGGVLYEQYF

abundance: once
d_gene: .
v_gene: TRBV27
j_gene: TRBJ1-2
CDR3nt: TGTGCCAGCAGTTTTTTTTCGGGGGTTAGCTATGGCTACACCTTC
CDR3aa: CASSFFSGVSYGYTF

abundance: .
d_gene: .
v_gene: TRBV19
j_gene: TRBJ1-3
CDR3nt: TGTGCCAGTAGTTGGAGCTCTGGAAACACCATATATTTT
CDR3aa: CASSWSSGNTIYF

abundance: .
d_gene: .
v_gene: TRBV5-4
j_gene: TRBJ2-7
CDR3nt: TGTGCCAGCAGCTTGAGTACTTACGGGGCCTACGAGCAGTACTTC
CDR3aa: CASSLSTYGAYEQYF

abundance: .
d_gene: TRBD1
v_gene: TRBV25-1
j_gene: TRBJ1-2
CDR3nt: TGTGCCAGCAGTGACGAGGGACAGGGCCGGGGAAGCTACACCTTC
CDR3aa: CASSDEGQGRGSYTF

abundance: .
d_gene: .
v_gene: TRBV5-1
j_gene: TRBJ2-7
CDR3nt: TGCGCCAGCAGCTGGAGGACCGCTTCCTACGAGCAGTACTTC
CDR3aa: CASSWRTASYEQYF

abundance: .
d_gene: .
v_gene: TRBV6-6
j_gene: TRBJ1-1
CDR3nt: TGTGCCAGCAGCCATATCAGGGAGAACACTGAAGCTTTCTTT
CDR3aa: CASSHIRENTEAFF

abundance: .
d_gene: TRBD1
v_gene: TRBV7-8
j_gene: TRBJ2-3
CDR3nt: TGTGCCAGCAGCTTAGGAGGGACAGGGGGCAAAGATACGCAGTATTTT
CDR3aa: CASSLGGTGGKDTQYF

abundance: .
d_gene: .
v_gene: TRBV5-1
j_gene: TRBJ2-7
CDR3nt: TGCGCCAGCAGCCCGGACCCCGAGGGCTACGAGCAGTACTTC
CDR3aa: CASSPDPEGYEQYF

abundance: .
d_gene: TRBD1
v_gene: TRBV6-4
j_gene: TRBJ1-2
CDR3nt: TGTGCCAGCAAAATGCCGGGACAGGGTTCTAACTATGGCTACACCTTC
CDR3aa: CASKMPGQGSNYGYTF

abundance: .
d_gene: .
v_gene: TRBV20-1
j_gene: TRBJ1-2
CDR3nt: TGCAGTGCTAGTCAGGGTAACTATGGCTACACCTTC
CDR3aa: CSASQGNYGYTF

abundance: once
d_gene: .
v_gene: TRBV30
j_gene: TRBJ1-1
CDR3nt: TGTGCCTGGAGTGTACGGGAGGACACTGAAGCTTTCTTT
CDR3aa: CAWSVREDTEAFF

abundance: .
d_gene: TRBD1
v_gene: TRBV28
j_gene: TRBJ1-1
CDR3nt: TGTGCCAGCAGTTTGGTACAGGGGGGCAACACTGAAGCTTTCTTT
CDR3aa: CASSLVQGGNTEAFF

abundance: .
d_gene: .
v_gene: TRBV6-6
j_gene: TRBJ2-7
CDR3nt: TGTGCCAGCACCAACAAGGGGTCCTACGAGCAGTACTTC
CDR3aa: CASTNKGSYEQYF

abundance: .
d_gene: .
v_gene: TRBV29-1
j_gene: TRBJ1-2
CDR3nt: TGCAGCGTTGACGACAGGCACTATGGCTACACCTTC
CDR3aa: CSVDDRHYGYTF

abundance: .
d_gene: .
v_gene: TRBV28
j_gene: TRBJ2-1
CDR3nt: TGTGCCAGCACCGTCGCTAGGAGCTCCTACAATGAGCAGTTCTTC
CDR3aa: CASTVARSSYNEQFF

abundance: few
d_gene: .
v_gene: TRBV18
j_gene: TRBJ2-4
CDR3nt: TGTGCCAGCTCACCAACGAGGACAGAGATGAAAAACATTCAGTACTTC
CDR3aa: CASSPTRTEMKNIQYF

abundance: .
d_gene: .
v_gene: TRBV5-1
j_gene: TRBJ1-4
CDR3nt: TGCGCCAGCAGCCCTACAGGAGTTGATGAAAAACTGTTTTTT
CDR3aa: CASSPTGVDEKLFF

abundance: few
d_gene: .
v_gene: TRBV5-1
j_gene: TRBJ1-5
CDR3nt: TGCGCCAGCAGCTTGTCAGGTCATCAGCCCCAGCATTTT
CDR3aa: CASSLSGHQPQHF